The clone carrying this T cell receptor beta chain was observed a handful of times. What it recognizes is unknown. Use of 60 Vbeta and 13 Jbeta primers characterized the PCR. The table came from immunoSEQ multiplex PCR; TCRdb's copy has only in-frame clones and leaves some out. The sample contains 150,000 to 200,000 clones, roughly 70% of which appear only once. These data come from a study of cytomegalovirus exposure and HLA in healthy donors. Overall study context: Inside one of the first data releases sat some 85 million unique TCRs taken from HLA-typed donors.

Study observations and caveats: Per a later analysis, under 20,000 TCR beta sequences showed association with HLA alleles at 0.05 false discovery rate. TCR beta chains numbering more than 150 were designated cytomegalovirus-associated.

The CDR3 runs to 15 residues. The V gene's germline CDR1 is LGHNA and CDR2 YSLEER. Trimming removed 3 bases at V and 4 bases at J, with 12 bases between. Sequenced sample: PBMCs. This receptor was taken from a man aged 35-49 years in good health and CMV-seropositive. V usage is TRBV4-3 and J usage is TRBJ1-4; possibly TRBD1 for D (6 bases). The CDR3 region is CASSQSQGYNEKLFF. The CDR3 DNA sequence: TGCGCCAGCAGCCAGTCACAGGGTTATAATGAAAAACTGTTTTTT.